These 30 T cell receptor beta chains originate from one sample sequenced in a study of T cell changes during pregnancy in multiple sclerosis. Measured with immunoSEQ multiplex PCR; TCRdb has only the in-frame clones, and not every one. The sample lists more than 65,000 clones, 90% seen once, with more than 8% in the top ten. Specimen: peripheral blood, collected after pregnancy. These receptors were obtained from a female donor in good health, enrolled as a control in a pregnancy study.

The chain combines TRBV30 with TRBJ1-6; tentative D call: TRBD1 (5 bases). With 4 bases removed from V and 1 base from J, the gap between germline ends came to 8 bases. The germline CDR1 and CDR2 sequences are GTSNPN and SVGIG (reference sequence). The length of the CDR3 is 14 residues. CDR3 sequence: CAWTGLSYNSPLHF. The CDR3 DNA sequence: TGTGCCTGGACAGGGTTGTCCTATAATTCACCCCTCCACTTT. Full variable domain (remainder filled in from reference TRBV30 and TRBJ1-6): SQTIHQWPATLVQPVGSPLSLECTVEGTSNPNLYWYRQAAGRGLQLLFYSVGIGQISSEVPQNLSASRPQDRQFILSSKKLLLSDSGFYLCAWTGLSYNSPLHFGNGTRLTVT.

This chain links TRBV30 with TRBJ2-3; 9 bases are shared with TRBD1. Germline lookup yields CDR1 GTSNPN and CDR2 SVGIG (reference sequence). Trimming removed 4 bases from V and 1 base from J; junction bases left unmatched: 6. The CDR3 runs to 15 residues. CDR3 sequence (DNA): TGTGCCTGGAACGCCAGGACAGGGGGCACAGATACGCAGTATTTT. It yields the protein CAWNARTGGTDTQYF.

The chain recombines TRBV19 with TRBJ2-5; D might be TRBD1 (6 bases). V lost 1 base and J 11 bases, leaving 8 bases between the germline ends. CDR1 and CDR2 (germline): LNHDA, SQIVND (reference sequence). This CDR3 is 11 amino acids long. CDR3 region: CASSIGTEQYF. CDR3 in DNA: TGTGCCAGTAGTATAGGGACAGAGCAGTACTTC. The full variable domain, its missing parts supplied by reference TRBV19 and TRBJ2-5, is DGGITQSPKYLFRKEGQNVTLSCEQNLNHDAMYWYRQDPGQGLRLIYYSQIVNDFQKGDIAEGYSVSREKKESFPLTVTSAQKNPTAFYLCASSIGTEQYFGPGTRLLVL.

CDR3 sequence (DNA): TGCAGTGCCCCAAGCGGGAATGAGCAGTTCTTC. Translating gives CSAPSGNEQFF. The gene calls are TRBV20-1 and TRBJ2-1, with TRBD2 as a possible D gene (6 bases). Trimming pared 6 bases from V and 7 bases from J, leaving 10 bases between. The CDR3 is 11 amino acids. Per the germline V gene, CDR1 is DFQATT and CDR2 is SNEGSKA (reference sequence).

This chain connects TRBV11-3 to TRBJ2-4; 7 nucleotides match TRBD2. The CDR3 contains 15 residues. Per germline, CDR1 SGHNT and CDR2 YENEEA. V was clipped by 3 bases and J by 0 bases; unmatched bases: 2. The CDR3 region is CASSFASGAKNIQYF. The DNA of the CDR3 is TGTGCCAGCAGCTTCGCTAGCGGAGCCAAAAACATTCAGTACTTC.

The chain carries TRBV27 and TRBJ1-2; D uncertain. Germline V CDR1 and CDR2: MNHEY, SMNVEV (reference sequence). CDR3 size: 14 residues. Trimming removed 5 bases at V and 4 bases at J, with 14 bases between. This chain's CDR3 is CASSPRGEIYGYTF. The CDR3 nucleotides read TGTGCCAGCAGTCCCCGAGGAGAAATCTATGGCTACACCTTC.

This chain connects TRBV29-1 to TRBJ2-3; D might be TRBD1 (6 bases). This CDR3 has 17 residues. CDR1 is SQVTM and CDR2 is ANQGSEA in the germline V gene. Between the trimmed V and J ends, which lost 7 bases and 1 base, there was a span of 24 bases. The CDR3 DNA is TGCAGCGCCAAACAGGGTAGAGGGGCACTGCGCACAGATACGCAGTATTTT. Protein: CSAKQGRGALRTDTQYF.

V usage is TRBV7-8 and J usage is TRBJ2-3, with 8 nucleotides matching TRBD2. The CDR3 loop spans 16 amino acids. J was trimmed by 2 bases and V by 0 bases; bases with no gene match: 4. From germline, CDR1 is SGHVS and CDR2 FQNEAQ. CDR3 coding DNA: TGTGCCAGCAGCTTAGCGGTAGCGGGGTCCACAGATACGCAGTATTTT. This translates into CASSLAVAGSTDTQYF.

J is TRBJ2-5 and V is TRBV7-2; maybe TRBD1 (6 bases). Germline assignment: CDR1 SGHTA and CDR2 FQGNSA. V was pared by 2 bases and J by 2 bases, with 12 bases between. The CDR3 has 15 residues. CDR3: CASSLTLRGQETQYF. DNA for the CDR3: TGTGCCAGCAGCTTAACCTTAAGGGGGCAAGAGACCCAGTACTTC.

The chain's CDR3 is CASSPEPRGGAEQYF. The CDR3 DNA is TGTGCCAGCAGTCCTGAGCCCCGTGGCGGTGCCGAGCAGTACTTC. V and J are TRBV27 and TRBJ2-7, with D unresolved. The length of the CDR3 is 15 residues. CDR1 and CDR2 from the germline V gene are MNHEY and SMNVEV (reference sequence). V gave up 5 bases and J gave up 6 bases, with 20 bases separating them.

The chain couples TRBV11-2 to TRBJ1-2; a weak D match, TRBD1 (5 bases). V gave up 5 bases and J gave up 3 bases, with 19 bases separating them. This CDR3 spans 16 amino acids. CDR1 is SGHAT and CDR2 is FQNNGV in the germline V gene. The CDR3 DNA sequence: TGTGCCAGCAGCCGAGACAGTGGACGATCGGACTATGGCTACACCTTC. Encoded protein: CASSRDSGRSDYGYTF.

The V gene is TRBV5-4, the J gene TRBJ1-2, with unresolved D. Germline V gene data show CDR1 as SGHNT and CDR2 as YYREEE (reference sequence). The CDR3 runs 11 residues. V gave up 2 bases and J gave up 8 bases, with 7 bases separating them. The CDR3 sequence: CASSFTGGYTF. Written as DNA, the CDR3 is TGTGCCAGCAGCTTTACCGGGGGCTACACCTTC.

The chain couples TRBV4-3 to TRBJ2-7, with 7 bases that match TRBD1. The germline V gene has CDR1 LGHNA and CDR2 YSLEER. The CDR3 consists of 16 residues. With V trimmed by 3 bases and J by 2 bases, 10 bases remained unmatched. CDR3 loop: CASSHRIQGTAYEQYF. DNA of the CDR3: TGCGCCAGCAGCCACCGTATTCAGGGGACAGCCTACGAGCAGTACTTC.

The rearrangement uses TRBV6-6 and TRBJ2-7, with D possibly matching TRBD2 (6 bases). The ends were cut back, 0 bases at V and 4 bases at J, with 13 bases in the middle. Germline V gene data show CDR1 as MNHNY and CDR2 as SVGAGI (reference sequence). This CDR3 spans 15 amino acids. The CDR3 region has the DNA TGTGCCAGCAGTTACTCGGGCGGGGCGCAGTACGAGCAGTACTTC. Amino acids: CASSYSGGAQYEQYF.

The CDR3 sequence: CASTPAGVHEQFF. The CDR3 DNA is TGTGCCAGTACTCCAGCGGGAGTCCATGAGCAGTTCTTC. The chain carries TRBV19 and TRBJ2-1; 8 positions agree with TRBD2. V trimming: 7 bases; J trimming: 8 bases; junction bases outside the gene matches: 7. The length of the CDR3 is 13 residues. CDR1 is LNHDA and CDR2 is SQIVND in the germline V gene (reference sequence).

The CDR3 nucleotides are TGTGCCTGGAGTCCTGTACAGGGGGACGGCTACACCTTC. Amino acid sequence: CAWSPVQGDGYTF. The chain couples TRBV30 to TRBJ1-2, with 8 bases fitting TRBD1. CDR3 length: 13 residues. V lost 2 bases to trimming and J lost 8 bases; unmatched junction nucleotides: 7. Germline loops: CDR1 GTSNPN, CDR2 SVGIG (reference sequence).

The V gene is TRBV9, the J gene TRBJ2-3; a possible D gene is TRBD2 (6 bases). This CDR3 is 14 amino acids long. CDR1 SGDLS and CDR2 YYNGEE come from the germline V gene. With 0 bases removed from V and 4 bases from J, the gap between germline ends came to 9 bases. CDR3 nucleotide sequence: TGTGCCAGCAGCGTAGACCCGGGAGCAGATACGCAGTATTTT. Its translation is CASSVDPGADTQYF.

This clone has only a few counts. The V and J genes are TRBV5-6 and TRBJ2-1; 8 positions match TRBD1. The CDR3 spans 13 residues. V trimming: 7 bases; J trimming: 6 bases; junction bases outside the gene matches: 6. From germline, CDR1 is SGHDT and CDR2 YYEEEE. The CDR3 nucleotides read TGTGCCAGCGTCGGACAGGGCCTCAATGAGCAGTTCTTC. This translates into CASVGQGLNEQFF.

The V and J genes are TRBV15 and TRBJ2-3, with 14 positions matching TRBD2. This CDR3 is 19 amino acids long. J gave up 3 bases and V 0 bases, and 8 bases lay outside the gene matches. Germline CDR1 reads LNHNV; CDR2 reads YYDKDF (reference sequence). The CDR3 nucleotides read TGTGCCACCAGCAGAGATAGTGGACTAGCGGGGGGTATTACAGATACGCAGTATTTT. Encoded protein: CATSRDSGLAGGITDTQYF.

The chain uses TRBV18 and TRBJ2-1; 10 nucleotides line up with TRBD2. The CDR3 is made up of 15 amino acids. Germline V gene lookup returns CDR1 KGHSH and CDR2 LQKENI. V dropped 4 bases and J dropped 7; count of bases not matched to a gene: 7. CDR3 in DNA: TGTGCCAGCTCACGTCTAGCGGGGGTCTGGAATGAGCAGTTCTTC. The encoded protein is CASSRLAGVWNEQFF.

The chain links TRBV25-1 to TRBJ1-2; maybe TRBD1 (6 bases). This CDR3 region has 13 residues. Germline loops: CDR1 MGHDK, CDR2 SYGVNS. V lost 5 bases and J 7 bases, leaving 14 bases between the germline ends. CDR3 in amino acids: CASSWRQAAGYTF. The CDR3 coding sequence is TGTGCCAGCAGTTGGCGACAGGCGGCTGGCTACACCTTC.

This clone was picked up a small number of times. The chain couples TRBV29-1 to TRBJ1-1; tentative D call: TRBD1 (6 bases). The CDR3 is 15 residues long. V shed 6 bases and J shed 5 bases, with 22 bases lying between them. Per the germline V gene, CDR1 is SQVTM and CDR2 is ANQGSEA. The CDR3: CSVPARGANGTEAFF. The CDR3 DNA sequence: TGCAGCGTGCCGGCCCGGGGGGCGAATGGGACTGAAGCTTTCTTT.

The chain recombines TRBV19 with TRBJ1-5; 8 positions agree with TRBD1. J lost 6 bases, V lost 5 bases, and 9 bases had no gene match. Looked up from germline, CDR1 is LNHDA and CDR2 is SQIVND (reference sequence). This CDR3 contains 15 residues. As DNA, the CDR3 is TGTGCCAGTAGTCCCGGGGACAGGAGGACTCAGCCCCAGCATTTT. Translation gives CASSPGDRRTQPQHF.

The V and J genes are TRBV11-3 and TRBJ2-5; 9 positions match TRBD2. Germline-derived CDR1 and CDR2 are SGHNT and YENEEA. The CDR3 is made up of 17 amino acids. The trim removed 5 bases at V and 2 bases at J, leaving 12 bases unmatched. CDR3 in DNA: TGTGCCAGCAGCCCGCTGGGGCGGGGGGGCCCACAAGAGACCCAGTACTTC. This gives the protein CASSPLGRGGPQETQYF.

The chain has TRBV5-4 and TRBJ1-1; TRBD1 might be the D (6 bases). The CDR3 covers 14 residues. Trimming left V 2 bases short and J 3 bases short, with 11 bases between. Germline V gene sequence: CDR1 SGHNT, CDR2 YYREEE (reference sequence). The CDR3 region is CASSFGGRDTEAFF. DNA for the CDR3: TGTGCCAGCAGCTTCGGGGGGCGAGACACTGAAGCTTTCTTT.

This sequence joins TRBV30 and TRBJ1-4; D gene unclear. Germline lookup yields CDR1 GTSNPN and CDR2 SVGIG (reference sequence). Trimming removed 5 bases from V and 0 bases from J, with 13 bases in between. The CDR3 loop spans 15 amino acids. In nucleotides, the CDR3 is TGTGCCTGGGGAAGTTTAGGAGCAACTAATGAAAAACTGTTTTTT. Translating gives CAWGSLGATNEKLFF.

The chain is built from TRBV7-2 and TRBJ1-1, with D perhaps matching TRBD1 (5 bases). The germline V gene has CDR1 SGHTA and CDR2 FQGNSA. The V end lost 6 bases, the J end lost 1 base, and 9 bases lay between the germline ends. The CDR3 has 13 residues. CDR3 loop: CASSAGGNTEAFF. Here the CDR3 DNA reads TGTGCCAGCAGTGCCGGGGGGAACACTGAAGCTTTCTTT.

The chain recombines TRBV12-5 with TRBJ2-1; 11 bases fit TRBD2. Germline V CDR1 and CDR2: LGHNT, FRNRAP. This CDR3 spans 19 amino acids. V was clipped by 2 bases and J by 0 bases; unmatched bases: 9. CDR3 loop: CASGLLLAGGHSSYNEQFF. The DNA of the CDR3 is TGTGCTAGTGGTTTGCTGCTAGCGGGAGGCCACAGCTCCTACAATGAGCAGTTCTTC.

This chain connects TRBV5-6 to TRBJ1-2, with D perhaps TRBD1 (5 bases). CDR1 is SGHDT and CDR2 is YYEEEE in the germline V gene. V dropped 4 bases and J dropped 3 bases, with 13 bases sitting between them. This CDR3 comprises 14 residues. Here the CDR3 reads CASSPSGGDYGYTF. In DNA form, the CDR3 reads TGTGCCAGCAGCCCTTCCGGGGGGGACTATGGCTACACCTTC.

The genes are TRBV6-6 and TRBJ2-7; 8 bases fit TRBD2. The V gene's germline CDR1 is MNHNY and CDR2 SVGAGI (reference sequence). Trimming cost V 2 bases and J 7 bases; bases outside gene matches: 10. This CDR3 is built from 15 residues. CDR3 in amino acids: CASSYDGTRVREQYF. CDR3 in DNA: TGTGCCAGCAGTTACGACGGGACTAGGGTGAGGGAGCAGTACTTC.